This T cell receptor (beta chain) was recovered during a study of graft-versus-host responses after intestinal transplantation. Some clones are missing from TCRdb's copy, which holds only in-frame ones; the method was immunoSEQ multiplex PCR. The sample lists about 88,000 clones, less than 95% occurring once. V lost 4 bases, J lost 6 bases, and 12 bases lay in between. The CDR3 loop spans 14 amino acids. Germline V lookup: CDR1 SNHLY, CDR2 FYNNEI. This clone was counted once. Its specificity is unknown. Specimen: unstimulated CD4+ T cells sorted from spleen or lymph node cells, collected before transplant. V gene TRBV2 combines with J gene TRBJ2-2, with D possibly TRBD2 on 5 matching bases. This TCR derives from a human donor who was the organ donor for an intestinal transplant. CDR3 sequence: CASSALEEAGELFF. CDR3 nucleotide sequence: TGTGCCAGCAGTGCCCTCGAGGAGGCCGGGGAGCTGTTTTTT.